This T cell receptor beta chain was obtained from a study of T-cell reconstitution after alpha-beta-depleted transplantation in children. Findings of the study overall: Several hundred rapidly expanded clones from non-depleted graft cells reportedly supplied alpha-beta T cells about two months post-transplant.

This clonotype was counted at least ten times. Its antigen is unidentified. Construction of the TCRbeta library involved unique molecular identifiers. TCRdb passed the PCR reads through MiXCR, listing each CDR3 protein once. The sample includes about 200,000 distinct CDR3 sequences, roughly 7.1% of them seen just once. V was trimmed by 0 bases and J by 3 bases, leaving 9 bases between them. From germline, CDR1 is LGHNA and CDR2 YSLEER. This CDR3 has 14 residues. V usage is TRBV4-3 and J usage is TRBJ2-7; D is undetermined. The sequenced sample was PBMCs, obtained before TCRalphabeta/CD19-depleted stem cell transplant. The clonotype was recovered from a boy aged 2 to 9 with acute lymphoblastic leukemia, due to receive a stem cell transplant. As DNA, the CDR3 is TGCGCCAGCAGCCAAGATGTACAGCTCTACGAGCAGTACTTC. Translated: CASSQDVQLYEQYF.